This TCR beta chain was identified during a study of radiation and T cells in renal cell carcinoma. The assay was immunoSEQ multiplex PCR, and TCRdb's table has in-frame clones only and misses some. This table holds 160,000 or so clones, 87% found once. Time point given: blood 2 weeks post-SBRT. Treatment here: 15 Gy SBRT to primary tumor, nephrectomy 4 weeks later. This clone was recorded a few times. The CDR3 totals 14 residues. Germline V CDR1 and CDR2: SEHNR, FQNEAQ (reference sequence). The V gene lost 4 bases and the J gene lost 0 bases, with 6 bases spanning the gap. This sample comprised blood, obtained from a patient whose treatment included radiotherapy and nephrectomy. The TCR was taken from a woman between 50 and 59 years old with renal cell carcinoma. The chain is built from TRBV7-9 and TRBJ2-2; no clear D gene. This CDR3 reads CASSSKSNTGELFF. Written as DNA, the CDR3 is TGTGCCAGCAGCTCAAAGTCGAACACCGGGGAGCTGTTTTTT. The complete variable domain, with remaining parts taken from reference TRBV7-9 and TRBJ2-2, reads DTGVSQNPRHKITKRGQNVTFRCDPISEHNRLYWYRQTLGQGPEFLTYFQNEAQLEKSRLLSDRFSAERPKGSFSTLEIQRTEQGDSAMYLCASSSKSNTGELFFGEGSRLTVL.